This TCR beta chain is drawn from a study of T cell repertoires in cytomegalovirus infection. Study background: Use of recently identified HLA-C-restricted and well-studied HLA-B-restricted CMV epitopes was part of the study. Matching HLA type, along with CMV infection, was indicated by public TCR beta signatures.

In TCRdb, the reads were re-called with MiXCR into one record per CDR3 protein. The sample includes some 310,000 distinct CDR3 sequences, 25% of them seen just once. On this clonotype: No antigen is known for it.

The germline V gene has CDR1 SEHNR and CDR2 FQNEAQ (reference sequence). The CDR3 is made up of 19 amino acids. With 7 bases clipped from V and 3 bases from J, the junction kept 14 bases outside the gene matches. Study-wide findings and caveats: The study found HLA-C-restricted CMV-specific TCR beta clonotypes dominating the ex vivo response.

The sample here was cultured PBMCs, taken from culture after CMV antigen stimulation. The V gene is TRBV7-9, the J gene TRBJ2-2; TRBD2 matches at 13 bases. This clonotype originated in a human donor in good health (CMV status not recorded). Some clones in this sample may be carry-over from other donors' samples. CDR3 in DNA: TGTGCCAGCAACGGACTAGCGGGAGAGGGGAGGGGTGACACCGGGGAGCTGTTTTTT. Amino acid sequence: CASNGLAGEGRGDTGELFF.